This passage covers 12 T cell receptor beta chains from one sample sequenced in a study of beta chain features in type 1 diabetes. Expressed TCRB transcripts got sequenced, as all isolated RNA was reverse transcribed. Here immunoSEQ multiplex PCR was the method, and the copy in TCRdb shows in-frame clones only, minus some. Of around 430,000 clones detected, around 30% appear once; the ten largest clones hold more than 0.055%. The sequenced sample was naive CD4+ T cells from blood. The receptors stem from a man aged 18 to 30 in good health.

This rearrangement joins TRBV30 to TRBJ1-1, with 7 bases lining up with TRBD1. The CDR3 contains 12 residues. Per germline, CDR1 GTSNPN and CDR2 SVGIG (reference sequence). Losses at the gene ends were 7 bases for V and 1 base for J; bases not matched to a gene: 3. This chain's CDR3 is CALGQANTEAFF. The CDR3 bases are TGTGCCTTAGGACAGGCGAACACTGAAGCTTTCTTT.

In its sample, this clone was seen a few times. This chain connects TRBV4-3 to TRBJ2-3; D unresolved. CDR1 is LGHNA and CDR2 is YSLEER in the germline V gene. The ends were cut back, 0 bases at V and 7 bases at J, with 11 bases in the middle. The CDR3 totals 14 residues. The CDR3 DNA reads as TGCGCCAGCAGCCAAGATCCTATACGACATACGCAGTATTTT. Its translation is CASSQDPIRHTQYF.

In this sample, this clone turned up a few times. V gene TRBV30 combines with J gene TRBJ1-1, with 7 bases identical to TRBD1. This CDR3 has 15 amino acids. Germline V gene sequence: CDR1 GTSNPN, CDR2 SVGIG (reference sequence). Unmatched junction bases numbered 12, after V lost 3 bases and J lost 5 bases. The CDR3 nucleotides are TGTGCCTGGAGGCGGGCACAGGGGTCAAGGACTGAAGCTTTCTTT. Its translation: CAWRRAQGSRTEAFF.

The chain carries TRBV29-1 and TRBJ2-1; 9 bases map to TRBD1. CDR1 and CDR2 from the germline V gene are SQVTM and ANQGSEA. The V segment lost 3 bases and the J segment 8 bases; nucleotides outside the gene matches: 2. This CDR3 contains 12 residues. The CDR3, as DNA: TGCAGCGTTGAGGACAGGGGCGATGAGCAGTTCTTC. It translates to CSVEDRGDEQFF.

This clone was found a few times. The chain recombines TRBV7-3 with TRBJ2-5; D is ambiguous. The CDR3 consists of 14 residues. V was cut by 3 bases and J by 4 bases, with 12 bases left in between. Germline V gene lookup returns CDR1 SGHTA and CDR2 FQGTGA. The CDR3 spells CASSLSGGVETQYF. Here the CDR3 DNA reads TGTGCCAGCAGCTTGTCGGGTGGCGTAGAGACCCAGTACTTC.

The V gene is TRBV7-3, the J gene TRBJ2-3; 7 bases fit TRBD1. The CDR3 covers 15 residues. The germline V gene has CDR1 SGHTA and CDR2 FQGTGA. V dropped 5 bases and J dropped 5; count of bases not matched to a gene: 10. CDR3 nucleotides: TGTGCCAGCAGCCCTGGACAGGTCTATGGAGATACGCAGTATTTT. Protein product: CASSPGQVYGDTQYF.

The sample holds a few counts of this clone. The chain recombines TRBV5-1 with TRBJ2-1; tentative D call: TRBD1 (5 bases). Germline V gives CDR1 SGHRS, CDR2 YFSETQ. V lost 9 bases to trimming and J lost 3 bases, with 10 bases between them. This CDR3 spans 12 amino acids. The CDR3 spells CATTTDYNEQFF. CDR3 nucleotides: TGCGCCACCACGACAGACTACAATGAGCAGTTCTTC.

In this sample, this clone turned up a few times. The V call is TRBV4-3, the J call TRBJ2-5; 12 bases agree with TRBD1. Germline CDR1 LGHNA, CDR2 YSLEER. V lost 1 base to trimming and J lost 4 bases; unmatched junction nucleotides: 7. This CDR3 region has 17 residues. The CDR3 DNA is TGCGCCAGCAGCCAAGTGGGGACAGGGGGCTATCCAGAGACCCAGTACTTC. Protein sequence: CASSQVGTGGYPETQYF.

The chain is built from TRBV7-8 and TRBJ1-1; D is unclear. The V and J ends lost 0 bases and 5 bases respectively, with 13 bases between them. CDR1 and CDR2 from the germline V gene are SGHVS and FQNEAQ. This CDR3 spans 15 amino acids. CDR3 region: CASSLALSGRTEAFF. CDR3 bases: TGTGCCAGCAGCTTAGCGCTAAGTGGGAGAACTGAAGCTTTCTTT.

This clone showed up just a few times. The CDR3 bases are TGTGCCAGCAGGGTGAGACAGGGAGTCACAGATACGCAGTATTTT. The encoded protein is CASRVRQGVTDTQYF. The chain recombines TRBV7-2 with TRBJ2-3, with 7 bases fitting TRBD1. The CDR3 covers 15 residues. Trimming at V came to 6 bases and at J to 2 bases, leaving 8 bases not matched to a gene. Germline lookup yields CDR1 SGHTA and CDR2 FQGNSA.

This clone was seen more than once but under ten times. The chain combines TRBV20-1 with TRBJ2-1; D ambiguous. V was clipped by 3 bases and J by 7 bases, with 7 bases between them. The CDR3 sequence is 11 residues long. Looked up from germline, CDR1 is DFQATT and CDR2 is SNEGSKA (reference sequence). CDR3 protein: CSASWENEQFF. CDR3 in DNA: TGCAGTGCTAGTTGGGAAAATGAGCAGTTCTTC.

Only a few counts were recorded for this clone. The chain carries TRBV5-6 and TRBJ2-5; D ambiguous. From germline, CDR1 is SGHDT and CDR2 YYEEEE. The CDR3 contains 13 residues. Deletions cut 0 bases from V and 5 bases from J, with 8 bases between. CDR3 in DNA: TGTGCCAGCAGCTTGGGTCCCCAGGAGACCCAGTACTTC. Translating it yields CASSLGPQETQYF.